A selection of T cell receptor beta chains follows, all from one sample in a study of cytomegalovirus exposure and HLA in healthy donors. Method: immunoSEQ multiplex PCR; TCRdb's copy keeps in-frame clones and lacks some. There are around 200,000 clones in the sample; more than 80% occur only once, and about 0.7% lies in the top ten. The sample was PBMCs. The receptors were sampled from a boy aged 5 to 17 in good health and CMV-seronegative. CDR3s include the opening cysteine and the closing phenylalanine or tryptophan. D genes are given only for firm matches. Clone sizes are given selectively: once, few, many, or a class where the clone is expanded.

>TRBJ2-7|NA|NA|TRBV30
TGTGCCTGGAGTGGCCAGTACGAGCAGTACTTC
CAWSGQYEQYF
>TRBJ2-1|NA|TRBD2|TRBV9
TGTGCCAGCAGCGTATCCAGCGGGAGTTTTTCTAGTGGGCAGTTCTTC
CASSVSSGSFSSGQFF
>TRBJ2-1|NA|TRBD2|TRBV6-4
TGTGCCAGCAGTGACTCGACTAGCGGGGATTACAATGAGCAGTTCTTC
CASSDSTSGDYNEQFF
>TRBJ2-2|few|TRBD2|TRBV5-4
TGTGCCAGCAGCCCCACTCGGGGCGGGGGGGCTATGGGCACCGGGGAGCTGTTTTTT
CASSPTRGGGAMGTGELFF
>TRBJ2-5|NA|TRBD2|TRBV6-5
TGTGCCAGCAGTCGAGAGGGGAGGGCAGAGACCCAGTACTTC
CASSREGRAETQYF
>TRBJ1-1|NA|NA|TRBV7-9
TGTGCCAGCAATGGCATGAACACTGAAGCTTTCTTT
CASNGMNTEAFF
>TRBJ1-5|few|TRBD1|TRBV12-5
TGTGCTAGTGGGCCGGGACAGGGGATCTCCTCGGGGCAGCCCCAGCATTTT
CASGPGQGISSGQPQHF
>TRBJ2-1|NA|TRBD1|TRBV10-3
TGTGCCATCAGTGATCACAGGGGGACCTACAATGAGCAGTTCTTC
CAISDHRGTYNEQFF
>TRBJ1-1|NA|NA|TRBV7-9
TGTGCCAGCAGCCCCAGCGGCGGGAACACTGAAGCTTTCTTT
CASSPSGGNTEAFF
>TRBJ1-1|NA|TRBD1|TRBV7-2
TGTGCCAGCAGCTACCGACAGGGCCACACTGAAGCTTTCTTT
CASSYRQGHTEAFF
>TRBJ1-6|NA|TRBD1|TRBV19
TGTGCCAGTAGTCCGGGACAGGGGAGAATCTCCTATAATTCACCCCTCCACTTT
CASSPGQGRISYNSPLHF
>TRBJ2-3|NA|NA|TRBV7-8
TGTGCCAGCAGCGATCTAACTTACAGGGGGAGGGCAGATACGCAGTATTTT
CASSDLTYRGRADTQYF
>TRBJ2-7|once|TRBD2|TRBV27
TGTGCCAGCAGTTGGACTAGCCGGAGCTCCTACGAGCAGTACTTC
CASSWTSRSSYEQYF
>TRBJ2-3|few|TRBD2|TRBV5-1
TGCGCCAGCAGCTTGGGACTAGCCTCCAGCACAGATACGCAGTATTTT
CASSLGLASSTDTQYF
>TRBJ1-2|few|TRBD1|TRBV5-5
TGTGCCAGCAGCTTGGAGGCGGGGACAGGGGGAGATCGGGGCTACACCTTC
CASSLEAGTGGDRGYTF
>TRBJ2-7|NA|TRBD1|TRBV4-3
TGCGCCAGCAGCTTAGGAGGGACAGGGCCCTACGAGCAGTACTTC
CASSLGGTGPYEQYF
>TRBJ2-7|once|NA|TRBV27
TGTGCCAGCAGTTTAGGGCAGAGAGCCTACGAGCAGTACTTC
CASSLGQRAYEQYF